The source of this T cell receptor (beta chain) is a study of OX40 agonist ivuxolimab in advanced cancers. Study-level background: Patients assigned to dose escalation were diagnosed with hepatocellular carcinoma, melanoma, renal cell or head and neck cancer.

Germline CDR1 and CDR2: SGDLS and YYNGEE. This CDR3 comprises 12 residues. Blood got drawn at baseline, again on cycle 4 day 1, and then on cycle 7 day 1. Study findings and constraints: Relative to CD4+, CD8+ T cells held more expanded clones on average. Low normalized clonal expansion also occurred in some nonresponding patients.

TCRdb's table, derived via immunoSEQ multiplex PCR, lists solely in-frame clones and lacks some. The data hold 100,000 or so clones, with 75% to 95% observed a single time. For this clone: Its antigen is unknown. An end of the junction does not agree with germline; a read error may underlie this.

The input for sequencing was CD4+ or CD8+ T cells sorted from blood, taken in a trial of the OX40 agonist ivuxolimab. The origin of this receptor is an adult with an advanced solid tumor such as melanoma, head and neck, liver or kidney cancer. The chain has TRBV9 and TRBJ2-5; tentatively, D is TRBD1 or TRBD2 (5 bases each). The DNA of the CDR3 is TGTGCCAGCGGGTTCGACGGGACGACCCAGAACTTC. Protein product: CASGFDGTTQNF.